One and the same sample provided the 26 T cell receptor beta chains below, sequenced in a study of control samples from healthy donors and cancer patients. Only in-frame clones appear in the TCRdb table, and some are missing; sequencing was by immunoSEQ multiplex PCR. The table has under 150,000 clones, roughly 90% seen once. Sequencing used blood. These TCRs come from a man younger than 45 in good health.

V gene TRBV7-2 combines with J gene TRBJ1-1; no clear D gene. CDR1 SGHTA and CDR2 FQGNSA come from the germline V gene. Deletions cut 2 bases from V and 3 bases from J, with 7 bases between. The CDR3 extends over 13 amino acids. CDR3 DNA: TGTGCCAGCAGCTTAAGGGTTGACACTGAAGCTTTCTTT. Amino acids: CASSLRVDTEAFF.

The rearrangement uses TRBV5-1 and TRBJ1-3; the D gene is possibly TRBD1 (5 bases). CDR3 length equals 14 residues. V lost 4 bases and J lost 4, with 12 bases in between. Germline assignment: CDR1 SGHRS and CDR2 YFSETQ. CDR3 in amino acids: CASSPPQGGNTIYF. CDR3 nucleotides: TGCGCCAGCAGCCCTCCGCAGGGCGGAAACACCATATATTTT.

The rearrangement uses TRBV7-9 and TRBJ2-5; D remains unclear. Trimming took 4 bases from V and 5 from J, leaving 11 bases between them. Germline CDR1 SEHNR, CDR2 FQNEAQ (reference sequence). The CDR3 has 13 amino acids. CDR3 loop: CASSSLVDETQYF. As DNA, the CDR3 is TGTGCCAGCAGCTCTCTAGTTGATGAGACCCAGTACTTC.

This chain uses TRBV7-3 with TRBJ2-1; 8 bases align to TRBD2. Per the germline V gene, CDR1 is SGHTA and CDR2 is FQGTGA. The CDR3 extends over 14 amino acids. V was clipped by 1 base and J by 8 bases; unmatched bases: 4. This CDR3 reads CASSLRLAIDEQFF. Written as DNA, the CDR3 is TGTGCCAGCAGCTTAAGACTAGCGATAGATGAGCAGTTCTTC. The whole variable domain, filled in from reference TRBV7-3 and TRBJ2-1, reads GAGVSQTPSNKVTEKGKYVELRCDPISGHTALYWYRQSLGQGPEFLIYFQGTGAADDSGLPNDRFFAVRPEGSVSTLKIQRTERGDSAVYLCASSLRLAIDEQFFGPGTRLTVL.

The chain recombines TRBV9 with TRBJ2-3, with D tentatively TRBD1 (6 bases). The V end lost 1 base, the J end lost 2 bases, and 8 bases lay between the germline ends. CDR1 and CDR2 from the germline V gene are SGDLS and YYNGEE. CDR3 length equals 14 residues. The DNA of the CDR3 is TGTGCCAGCAGCGTACTGGGGGCCACAGATACGCAGTATTTT. Its translation: CASSVLGATDTQYF.

This clone was counted a few times. The chain uses TRBV2 and TRBJ1-6, with 7 nucleotides matching TRBD1. The germline gives CDR1 SNHLY, CDR2 FYNNEI. The CDR3 is 12 residues long. Unmatched junction bases numbered 2, after V lost 6 bases and J lost 9 bases. CDR3 bases: TGTGCCAGCAGAGACAGGGCTTCACCCCTCCACTTT. Translating gives CASRDRASPLHF.

This clone was detected only once. The chain uses TRBV19 and TRBJ1-1; D is undetermined. The germline V gene encodes CDR1 LNHDA and CDR2 SQIVND (reference sequence). Trimming left V 2 bases short and J 9 bases short, with 16 bases between. The CDR3 totals 14 residues. The CDR3 region is CASSIPFAGFKAFF. For the CDR3, the DNA is TGTGCCAGTAGTATACCCTTCGCCGGTTTTAAAGCTTTCTTT.

In its sample, this clone ranks as medium-sized (0.01 to 0.1%). The CDR3 loop is CAISDWLAGNTIYF. The CDR3 nucleotides are TGTGCCATCAGTGACTGGTTAGCTGGAAACACCATATATTTT. The V and J genes are TRBV10-3 and TRBJ1-3; D gene ambiguous. Per germline, CDR1 ENHRY and CDR2 SYGVKD. V was shortened by 3 bases and J by 2 bases, with 8 bases between the two germline ends. The CDR3 totals 14 residues.

For this clone: This CDR3 is also generated by other DNA sequences in the sample. The chain recombines TRBV15 with TRBJ1-2; no definite D call. The V and J ends lost 0 bases and 0 bases respectively, with 2 bases between them. CDR3 length: 13 residues. The germline V gene encodes CDR1 LNHNV and CDR2 YYDKDF (reference sequence). This CDR3 reads CATSRDANYGYTF. In DNA, the CDR3 is TGTGCCACCAGCAGAGACGCTAACTATGGCTACACCTTC.

The chain recombines TRBV4-3 with TRBJ1-2, with TRBD1 identical over 8 bases. The CDR3 runs 15 residues. The V and J ends lost 0 bases and 7 bases, in that order; junction bases with no gene match: 7. Germline V lookup: CDR1 LGHNA, CDR2 YSLEER. The CDR3 DNA is TGCGCCAGCAGCCAAGATAGACAGGGGCTAACTGGCTACACCTTC. Amino acids: CASSQDRQGLTGYTF.

The CDR3 protein is CASSTDRVSEAFF. Here the CDR3 DNA reads TGTGCCAGCAGCACCGACAGGGTCTCTGAAGCTTTCTTT. This rearrangement joins TRBV7-2 to TRBJ1-1; 7 bases map to TRBD1. The CDR3 sequence is 13 residues long. The V segment lost 5 bases and the J segment 6 bases; nucleotides outside the gene matches: 6. Looked up from germline, CDR1 is SGHTA and CDR2 is FQGNSA. Full variable domain (rest looked up from reference TRBV7-2 and TRBJ1-1): GAGVSQSPSNKVTEKGKDVELRCDPISGHTALYWYRQSLGQGLEFLIYFQGNSAPDKSGLPSDRFSAERTGGSVSTLTIQRTQQEDSAVYLCASSTDRVSEAFFGQGTRLTVV.

The V call is TRBV27, the J call TRBJ2-7; 16 bases agree with TRBD2. CDR1 MNHEY and CDR2 SMNVEV come from the germline V gene (reference sequence). This CDR3 region has 18 residues. V shed 8 bases and J 6 bases; nucleotides not matched to a gene: 16. The DNA for the CDR3 is TGTGCCAGCCTTCCCGGGACTAGCGGGAGGGCCCCCCCACTCGAGCAGTACTTC. This codes for CASLPGTSGRAPPLEQYF.

The CDR3 spells CASSPDRGNSPLHF. Here the CDR3 DNA reads TGTGCCAGCAGCCCAGACAGGGGGAATTCACCCCTCCACTTT. The chain joins TRBV7-8 to TRBJ1-6, with 9 bases matching TRBD1. Germline CDR1 is SGHVS and CDR2 is FQNEAQ. The CDR3 has 14 amino acids. Trimming removed 5 bases from V and 7 bases from J; junction bases left unmatched: 3.

The V gene is TRBV5-1, the J gene TRBJ1-4, with 7 nucleotides matching TRBD1. The CDR3 extends over 14 amino acids. The trim removed 3 bases at V and 4 bases at J, leaving 3 bases unmatched. Germline lookup yields CDR1 SGHRS and CDR2 YFSETQ. For the CDR3, the DNA is TGCGCCAGCAGCTCAGGGGGTGGTAATGAAAAACTGTTTTTT. Encoded protein: CASSSGGGNEKLFF.

This chain joins TRBV18 and TRBJ1-1; D is ambiguous. Trimming shortened V by 5 bases and J by 7 bases, and 11 bases separated the two germline ends. CDR3 length equals 12 residues. Germline V CDR1 and CDR2: KGHSH, LQKENI. The CDR3 DNA is TGTGCCAGCTCAGGACTTGGACTTGAAGCTTTCTTT. This codes for CASSGLGLEAFF.

V gene TRBV27 combines with J gene TRBJ1-1; TRBD1 aligns across 9 bases. Germline trimming cut 4 bases from V and 3 bases from J; bases unmatched to any gene: 3. CDR1 is MNHEY and CDR2 is SMNVEV in the germline V gene (reference sequence). This CDR3 has 14 residues. Here the CDR3 reads CASSSRQGDTEAFF. The CDR3 coding sequence is TGTGCCAGCAGTTCGAGACAGGGGGACACTGAAGCTTTCTTT.

This rearrangement joins TRBV9 to TRBJ2-3; 7 bases are a match to TRBD2. V dropped 2 bases and J dropped 6; count of bases not matched to a gene: 12. This CDR3 region has 16 residues. Germline CDR1 reads SGDLS; CDR2 reads YYNGEE. CDR3 loop: CASSVARTGEGDTQYF. In nucleotides, the CDR3 is TGTGCCAGCAGCGTGGCCCGGACCGGGGAGGGGGATACGCAGTATTTT. Combining the CDR3 with reference TRBV9 and TRBJ2-3 gives the whole variable domain DSGVTQTPKHLITATGQRVTLRCSPRSGDLSVYWYQQSLDQGLQFLIQYYNGEERAKGNILERFSAQQFPDLHSELNLSSLELGDSALYFCASSVARTGEGDTQYFGPGTRLTVL.

The V and J genes are TRBV27 and TRBJ1-3, with 7 bases fitting TRBD1. The CDR3 has 15 amino acids. CDR1 is MNHEY, CDR2 SMNVEV, per germline (reference sequence). The V segment lost 6 bases and the J segment 4 bases; nucleotides outside the gene matches: 9. CDR3 in DNA: TGTGCCAGCAGCTTGACAGTGGGACAGGGAAACACCATATATTTT. Amino acid sequence: CASSLTVGQGNTIYF.

This chain links TRBV5-1 with TRBJ2-6; D gene uncertain. Trimming left V 0 bases short and J 1 base short, with 5 bases between. The germline gives CDR1 SGHRS, CDR2 YFSETQ. This CDR3 comprises 15 residues. This CDR3 is CASSLEGSGANVLTF. The CDR3 bases are TGCGCCAGCAGCTTGGAAGGATCTGGGGCCAACGTCCTGACTTTC.

The chain is built from TRBV5-8 and TRBJ1-6; TRBD1 matches 7 bases. Germline lookup yields CDR1 SGHTS and CDR2 YDEGEE. CDR3 length equals 14 residues. Trimming at V came to 5 bases and at J to 13 bases, leaving 12 bases not matched to a gene. CDR3 in amino acids: CASSFDRAGGPLHF. The CDR3 DNA reads as TGTGCCAGCAGTTTCGACAGGGCTGGAGGGCCCCTCCACTTT.

This clone was found a few times. The rearrangement links TRBV7-2 to TRBJ1-2; TRBD1 matches at 9 bases. Germline loops: CDR1 SGHTA, CDR2 FQGNSA. The CDR3 covers 15 residues. Trimming removed 6 bases from V and 1 base from J; junction bases left unmatched: 6. The CDR3 DNA sequence: TGTGCCAGCAGTAGACAGGGGGGTCATAACTATGGCTACACCTTC. Translating gives CASSRQGGHNYGYTF.

The chain couples TRBV3-1 (or the pseudogene TRBV3-2) to TRBJ2-7; 11 positions match TRBD1. V dropped 4 bases and J dropped 2; count of bases not matched to a gene: 4. The CDR3 is 15 residues long. Germline loops: CDR1 LGHDT, CDR2 YNNKEL (reference sequence). CDR3 nucleotides: TGTGCCAGCAGCCCCGGGACAGGGGGAACCTACGAGCAGTACTTC. It specifies CASSPGTGGTYEQYF.

V gene TRBV11-3 combines with J gene TRBJ2-1, with a possible D match to TRBD1 (6 bases). Trimming removed 1 base from V and 5 bases from J, with 9 bases in between. Germline V gene lookup returns CDR1 SGHNT and CDR2 YENEEA. The CDR3 runs to 14 residues. The CDR3 nucleotides are TGTGCCAGCAGCTTAGGACAGGTCGACAATGAGCAGTTCTTC. This encodes CASSLGQVDNEQFF.

The V and J genes are TRBV7-2 and TRBJ2-7; D may be TRBD2 (6 bases). V lost 6 bases, J lost 7 bases, and 16 bases lay in between. This CDR3 contains 13 residues. Germline assignment: CDR1 SGHTA and CDR2 FQGNSA. The CDR3 DNA reads TGTGCCAGCAGGTCGGGAGCCAAGGGAGAGCAGTACTTC. Translation gives CASRSGAKGEQYF. Looking up the rest from reference TRBV7-2 and TRBJ2-7 gives the full variable domain: GAGVSQSPSNKVTEKGKDVELRCDPISGHTALYWYRQSLGQGLEFLIYFQGNSAPDKSGLPSDRFSAERTGGSVSTLTIQRTQQEDSAVYLCASRSGAKGEQYFGPGTRLTVT.

The V call is TRBV21-1, the J call TRBJ1-5. TRBV21-1 corresponds to a pseudogene. The CDR3 runs to 15 residues. The CDR3 coding sequence is TGTGCCAGCAGCCGGGACCGCAACCCGGTTCTACCCCAGCATTTT. The encoded protein is CASSRDRNPVLPQHF.

This chain links TRBV18 with TRBJ1-1; D uncertain. This CDR3 comprises 13 residues. Deletions cut 3 bases from V and 2 bases from J, with 7 bases between. From germline, CDR1 is KGHSH and CDR2 LQKENI. In nucleotides, the CDR3 is TGTGCCAGCTCACCCAGATCAAACACTGAAGCTTTCTTT. As protein: CASSPRSNTEAFF.